Below are 22 T cell receptor beta chains sequenced from a single sample in a study of T-cell reconstitution after alpha-beta-depleted transplantation in children. This sample's TCRbeta library carried unique molecular identifier barcodes. One entry per CDR3 protein results from TCRdb running MiXCR on the PCR reads. The top ten clones hold over 4.5% of a sample with approximately 390,000 distinct CDR3 sequences, about 11% of them seen once. This specimen was PBMCs from the stem cell graft donor, taken from the stem cell graft. These receptors all stem from a human donor who donated a stem cell graft to a child with acute myeloid leukemia.

The rearrangement joins TRBV29-1 to TRBJ2-3; D is perhaps TRBD2 (7 bases). The CDR3 has 14 residues. Germline CDR1 is SQVTM and CDR2 is ANQGSEA. The CDR3 region has the DNA TGCAGTTCCGGGGGGCAGGGGAGCACAGATACGCAGTATTTT. This gives the protein CSSGGQGSTDTQYF.

This clonotype was seen more than once but under ten times. This chain uses TRBV12-3 or TRBV12-4 with TRBJ2-3; 11 bases align to TRBD2. CDR3 length equals 16 residues. The J segment lost 6 bases and the V segment lost 5 bases, leaving 10 bases of the junction unmatched. This CDR3 reads CASSINSGGAGDTQYF. The CDR3 coding sequence is TGTGCCAGCAGTATAAATAGCGGGGGGGCAGGGGATACGCAGTATTTT.

This clonotype was picked up a small number of times. The rearrangement uses TRBV12-3 or TRBV12-4 and TRBJ1-2; D may be TRBD1 (5 bases). The CDR3 extends over 14 amino acids. V gave up 5 bases and J gave up 4 bases, with 14 bases separating them. CDR3 amino acids: CASSPGPGSYGYTF. Here the CDR3 DNA reads TGTGCCAGCAGTCCGGGCCCAGGGAGCTATGGCTACACCTTC.

The chain couples TRBV7-9 to TRBJ1-5; 8 bases fit TRBD1. In germline, CDR1 is SEHNR, CDR2 FQNEAQ (reference sequence). Losses at the gene ends were 1 base for V and 6 bases for J; bases not matched to a gene: 5. The CDR3 covers 15 residues. This CDR3 is CASSLGGQGGQPQHF. CDR3 sequence (DNA): TGTGCCAGCAGCTTAGGAGGACAGGGAGGTCAGCCCCAGCATTTT.

This clonotype was observed a few times. This chain connects TRBV20-1 to TRBJ2-1; the match to TRBD2 covers 8 bases. The germline V gene encodes CDR1 DFQATT and CDR2 SNEGSKA (reference sequence). Trimming took 3 bases from V and 4 from J; bases not matched to a gene: 5. CDR3 length: 14 amino acids. The CDR3 here is CSASPPSGYNEQFF. The CDR3 coding sequence is TGCAGTGCTAGCCCCCCTAGCGGGTACAATGAGCAGTTCTTC.

V usage is TRBV5-1 and J usage is TRBJ2-3; 8 nucleotides line up with TRBD2. The CDR3 covers 16 residues. Losses at the gene ends were 2 bases for V and 8 bases for J; bases not matched to a gene: 13. Looked up from germline, CDR1 is SGHRS and CDR2 is YFSETQ. CDR3 protein: CASSFKATSERGTQYF. The DNA of the CDR3 is TGCGCCAGCAGCTTTAAAGCGACTAGCGAGCGTGGTACGCAGTATTTT.

The chain recombines TRBV5-1 with TRBJ1-1; TRBD1 might be the D (5 bases). The CDR3 has 15 residues. Germline V gene data show CDR1 as SGHRS and CDR2 as YFSETQ. V shed 0 bases and J shed 2 bases, with 11 bases lying between them. CDR3 in DNA: TGCGCCAGCAGCTTGGAAGGGGTCTTAAACACTGAAGCTTTCTTT. Translation: CASSLEGVLNTEAFF.

In its sample, this clonotype was seen many times. The CDR3 loop reads CATSASSGANVLTF. The CDR3 DNA reads as TGTGCCACCAGTGCTTCTTCTGGGGCCAACGTCCTGACTTTC. The V call is TRBV15, the J call TRBJ2-6; D uncertain. V lost 6 bases, J lost 1 base, and 7 bases lay in between. The CDR3 is 14 residues long. Per the germline V gene, CDR1 is LNHNV and CDR2 is YYDKDF (reference sequence). The whole variable domain, filled in from reference TRBV15 and TRBJ2-6, reads DAMVIQNPRYQVTQFGKPVTLSCSQTLNHNVMYWYQQKSSQAPKLLFHYYDKDFNNEADTPDNFQSRRPNTSFCFLDIRSPGLGDTAMYLCATSASSGANVLTFGAGSRLTVL.

The chain uses TRBV5-1 and TRBJ2-3; 9 bases are a match to TRBD2. CDR1 is SGHRS and CDR2 is YFSETQ in the germline V gene. CDR3 size: 15 residues. The V segment lost 2 bases and the J segment 6 bases; nucleotides outside the gene matches: 7. CDR3 region: CASSFAAGGSDTQYF. In DNA, the CDR3 is TGCGCCAGCAGCTTCGCAGCGGGGGGATCGGATACGCAGTATTTT.

This clonotype occurred a few times. It may be a read error: a sequence one base away is much more abundant. The chain combines TRBV5-6 with TRBJ2-6; possibly TRBD1 or TRBD2 for D (5 bases each). Germline-derived CDR1 and CDR2 are SGHDT and YYEEEE. The CDR3 totals 15 residues. CDR3 bases: TGTGCCAGCAGCCTGAGGGGCTCTGGGGCCAACGGCCTGACTTTC. Its translation: CASSLRGSGANGLTF.

This clonotype occurred a few times. The gene calls are TRBV6-1 and TRBJ2-5; D is possibly TRBD1 (5 bases). V was shortened by 6 bases and J by 1 base, with 15 bases between the two germline ends. The CDR3 runs 15 residues. Germline CDR1 is MNHNS and CDR2 is SASEGT. The CDR3 DNA follows: TGTGCCAGCAGACGACAGCATTGGGTCCAAGAGACCCAGTACTTC. This codes for CASRRQHWVQETQYF.

On this clonotype: This may arise from a read error, as a much more abundant clone is one base away. CDR3: CASSLATGSGNTIYF. The CDR3 bases are TGTGCCAGCAGCTTAGCTACAGGTTCTGGAAACACCATATATTTT. V is TRBV7-2 and J is TRBJ1-3, with D maybe TRBD1 (5 bases). The CDR3 consists of 15 residues. The V gene lost 0 bases and the J gene lost 1 base, with 7 bases spanning the gap. Germline CDR1 SGHTA, CDR2 FQGNSA.

This clonotype turned up a few times. V and J are TRBV27 and TRBJ1-6, with 8 bases that match TRBD1. The CDR3 consists of 15 residues. V shed 0 bases and J 8 bases; nucleotides not matched to a gene: 3. Germline values: CDR1 MNHEY, CDR2 SMNVEV (reference sequence). The CDR3 DNA is TGTGCCAGCAGTTTATCGCAGGGGGCCTATTCACCCCTCCACTTT. This translates into CASSLSQGAYSPLHF.

In this sample, this clonotype turned up many times. For the CDR3, the DNA is TGCGCCAGCAGTGAGTCGGGGAGGGTCGGGGCCAACGTCCTGACTTTC. Translated, it gives CASSESGRVGANVLTF. The chain recombines TRBV10-2 with TRBJ2-6; 7 positions agree with TRBD2. This CDR3 has 16 residues. Trimming removed 0 bases from V and 4 bases from J; junction bases left unmatched: 3. CDR1 is WSHSY and CDR2 is SAAADI in the germline V gene.

This clonotype was seen a handful of times. V is TRBV7-6 and J is TRBJ2-7, with TRBD2 identical over 12 bases. Germline loops: CDR1 SGHVS, CDR2 FNYEAQ. Trimming at V came to 5 bases and at J to 3 bases, leaving 11 bases not matched to a gene. The CDR3 is made up of 17 amino acids. The CDR3 spells CASSNRLAGVSGYEQYF. The DNA for the CDR3 is TGTGCCAGCAGCAATCGACTAGCGGGAGTCTCTGGCTACGAGCAGTACTTC.

The chain is built from TRBV15 and TRBJ2-7; 10 bases map to TRBD2. CDR3 size: 16 residues. CDR1 is LNHNV, CDR2 YYDKDF, per germline (reference sequence). J lost 2 bases, V lost 0 bases, and 4 bases had no gene match. The DNA of the CDR3 is TGTGCCACCAGCAGAGACGGACTAGCGGAGACCTACGAGCAGTACTTC. Amino acids: CATSRDGLAETYEQYF.

This clonotype was detected only a few times. V usage is TRBV10-3 and J usage is TRBJ1-1; D ambiguous. Germline loops: CDR1 ENHRY, CDR2 SYGVKD. V lost 2 bases, J lost 6 bases, and 10 bases lay in between. The CDR3 has 13 amino acids. CDR3 in DNA: TGTGCCATCAGTGAGGGCCCGGACCCTGAAGCTTTCTTT. Translating gives CAISEGPDPEAFF.

This clonotype has a handful of counts. The V gene is TRBV12-3 or TRBV12-4, the J gene TRBJ2-1, with a weak D call TRBD1 (5 bases). The CDR3 consists of 14 residues. V was trimmed by 7 bases and J by 4 bases, leaving 14 bases between them. The CDR3 loop is CASTIATVYNEQFF. The DNA for the CDR3 is TGTGCCAGCACCATCGCGACAGTATACAATGAGCAGTTCTTC.

There are a few counts of this clonotype. V gene TRBV18 combines with J gene TRBJ2-3; D possibly corresponds to TRBD1 (6 bases). Germline V gene lookup returns CDR1 KGHSH and CDR2 LQKENI. The CDR3 has 15 amino acids. V was trimmed by 3 bases and J by 0 bases, leaving 10 bases between them. Written as DNA, the CDR3 is TGTGCCAGCTCACCTGTGACAGGCAGCACAGATACGCAGTATTTT. Amino acids: CASSPVTGSTDTQYF.

The table lists this clonotype with a few counts. The rearrangement joins TRBV4-1 to TRBJ2-7; TRBD1 aligns across 9 bases. The ends lost 0 bases at V and 4 bases at J; junction bases unmatched: 4. There are 15 residues in the CDR3. The germline V gene encodes CDR1 MGHRA and CDR2 YSYEKL. In DNA form, the CDR3 reads TGCGCCAGCAGCCAAGATCCCGGGACAGGGTACGAGCAGTACGTC. It codes for CASSQDPGTGYEQYV.

This clonotype came up a few times. J is TRBJ1-6 and V is TRBV5-1, with D possibly TRBD1 on 6 matching bases. Germline CDR1 reads SGHRS; CDR2 reads YFSETQ. Trimming took off 0 bases at V and 9 bases at J, with 10 bases between the two ends. This CDR3 contains 14 residues. The CDR3 DNA sequence: TGCGCCAGCAGCTTGGCAGGGGTTCCTTCACCCCTCCACTTT. This translates into CASSLAGVPSPLHF.

This clonotype appeared a few times. The CDR3 loop reads CASSLWGQGSSEQYV. Written as DNA, the CDR3 is TGTGCCAGCAGTCTATGGGGACAGGGATCAAGCGAGCAGTACGTC. The genes are TRBV6-1 and TRBJ2-7; 9 nucleotides align to TRBD1. The CDR3 has 15 amino acids. With 5 bases clipped from V and 6 bases from J, the junction kept 11 bases outside the gene matches. Germline loops: CDR1 MNHNS, CDR2 SASEGT.